The present T cell receptor (beta chain) was sequenced within a study of long-term antiretroviral therapy in people with HIV. Version v3.0 of the immunoSEQ assay ran at survey level. Only in-frame clones appear in the TCRdb table, and some are missing; sequencing was by immunoSEQ multiplex PCR. In the table there are tens of thousands of clones, about four fifths of which are singletons. The CDR3 consists of 12 residues. Deletions cut 11 bases from V and 5 bases from J, with 16 bases between. Germline assignment: CDR1 LNHNV and CDR2 YYDKDF (reference sequence). The clonotype originates from a man aged 18 to 29 with HIV. The chain combines TRBV15 with TRBJ2-7, with unresolved D. This specimen was unsorted PBMCs, taken 0.4 years before starting antiretroviral therapy. Written as DNA, the CDR3 is TGTGCCGCTCAGGCGACGGGCGACGAGCAGTACTTC. Translated: CAAQATGDEQYF.